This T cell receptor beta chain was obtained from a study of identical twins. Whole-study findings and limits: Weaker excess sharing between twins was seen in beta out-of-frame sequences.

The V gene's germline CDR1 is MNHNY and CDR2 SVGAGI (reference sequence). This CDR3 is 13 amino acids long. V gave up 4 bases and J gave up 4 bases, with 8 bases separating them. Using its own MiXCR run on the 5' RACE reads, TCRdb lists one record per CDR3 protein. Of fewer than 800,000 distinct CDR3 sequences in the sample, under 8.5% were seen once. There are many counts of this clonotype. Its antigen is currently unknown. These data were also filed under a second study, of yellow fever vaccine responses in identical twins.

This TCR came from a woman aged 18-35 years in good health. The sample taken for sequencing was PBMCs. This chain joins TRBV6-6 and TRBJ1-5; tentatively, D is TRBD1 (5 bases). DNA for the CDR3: TGTGCCAGCAGTTCTCAGGGAAATCAGCCCCAGCATTTT. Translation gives CASSSQGNQPQHF.